This T cell receptor (beta chain) was captured by sequencing in a study of OX40 agonist ivuxolimab in advanced cancers. The overall study: The dose-escalation cohort was approximately 85% male, with a mean age of around 60 years, ranging about 20 to 85. Antecedent anti-PD-1, anti-PD-L1 or anti-CTLA-4 therapy was permissible, with over 35% having received some.

The assay was immunoSEQ multiplex PCR, and TCRdb's table has in-frame clones only and misses some. Among about 22,000 clones, about four fifths were seen once, and the ten largest hold roughly a quarter. This clone was detected only a few times. The target antigen is unknown. Study results and limitations: Partial responders treated at 0.1-3.0 mg/kg exhibited clonal expansion among the lowest measured.

Source: CD4+ or CD8+ T cells sorted from blood, taken in a trial of the OX40 agonist ivuxolimab. The sequence derives from an adult with an advanced solid tumor such as melanoma, head and neck, liver or kidney cancer.

CDR3 sequence (DNA): TGTGCCAGCAGTACAGGGTTCCTCAATGAGCAGTTCTTC. As protein: CASSTGFLNEQFF. The V gene is TRBV2, the J gene TRBJ2-1; possibly TRBD1 for D (6 bases). V gave up 5 bases and J gave up 6 bases, with 11 bases separating them. The CDR3 spans 13 residues. The germline gives CDR1 SNHLY, CDR2 FYNNEI.